This T cell receptor beta chain appears in the sequencing data of a study of T-cell reconstitution after alpha-beta-depleted transplantation in children. General study findings and limits: The study reportedly traced alpha-beta T cells about two months after transplant to several hundred expanded graft clones. The authors attributed T-cell counts and diversity one year after transplant mostly to newly produced T cells.

Comments on this clonotype: No antigen is known for it.

Unique molecular identifiers were incorporated when the TCRbeta library was constructed. TCRdb redid the calling of the PCR reads with MiXCR, one entry per CDR3 protein. The data show about 200,000 distinct CDR3 sequences, 6.3% seen once. The V end was cut by 1 base, the J end by 0 bases, with 9 bases between. The CDR3 loop spans 15 amino acids. The germline gives CDR1 PRHDT, CDR2 FYEKMQ (reference sequence). Specimen: PBMCs, collected before TCRalphabeta/CD19-depleted stem cell transplant. This chain connects TRBV13 to TRBJ1-1; D is perhaps TRBD1 (5 bases). This TCR derives from a girl less than two years old with combined immunodeficiency, due to receive a stem cell transplant. CDR3 protein: CASSLAGGLNTEAFF. The CDR3 nucleotides read TGTGCCAGCAGCTTAGCTGGGGGGTTGAACACTGAAGCTTTCTTT.